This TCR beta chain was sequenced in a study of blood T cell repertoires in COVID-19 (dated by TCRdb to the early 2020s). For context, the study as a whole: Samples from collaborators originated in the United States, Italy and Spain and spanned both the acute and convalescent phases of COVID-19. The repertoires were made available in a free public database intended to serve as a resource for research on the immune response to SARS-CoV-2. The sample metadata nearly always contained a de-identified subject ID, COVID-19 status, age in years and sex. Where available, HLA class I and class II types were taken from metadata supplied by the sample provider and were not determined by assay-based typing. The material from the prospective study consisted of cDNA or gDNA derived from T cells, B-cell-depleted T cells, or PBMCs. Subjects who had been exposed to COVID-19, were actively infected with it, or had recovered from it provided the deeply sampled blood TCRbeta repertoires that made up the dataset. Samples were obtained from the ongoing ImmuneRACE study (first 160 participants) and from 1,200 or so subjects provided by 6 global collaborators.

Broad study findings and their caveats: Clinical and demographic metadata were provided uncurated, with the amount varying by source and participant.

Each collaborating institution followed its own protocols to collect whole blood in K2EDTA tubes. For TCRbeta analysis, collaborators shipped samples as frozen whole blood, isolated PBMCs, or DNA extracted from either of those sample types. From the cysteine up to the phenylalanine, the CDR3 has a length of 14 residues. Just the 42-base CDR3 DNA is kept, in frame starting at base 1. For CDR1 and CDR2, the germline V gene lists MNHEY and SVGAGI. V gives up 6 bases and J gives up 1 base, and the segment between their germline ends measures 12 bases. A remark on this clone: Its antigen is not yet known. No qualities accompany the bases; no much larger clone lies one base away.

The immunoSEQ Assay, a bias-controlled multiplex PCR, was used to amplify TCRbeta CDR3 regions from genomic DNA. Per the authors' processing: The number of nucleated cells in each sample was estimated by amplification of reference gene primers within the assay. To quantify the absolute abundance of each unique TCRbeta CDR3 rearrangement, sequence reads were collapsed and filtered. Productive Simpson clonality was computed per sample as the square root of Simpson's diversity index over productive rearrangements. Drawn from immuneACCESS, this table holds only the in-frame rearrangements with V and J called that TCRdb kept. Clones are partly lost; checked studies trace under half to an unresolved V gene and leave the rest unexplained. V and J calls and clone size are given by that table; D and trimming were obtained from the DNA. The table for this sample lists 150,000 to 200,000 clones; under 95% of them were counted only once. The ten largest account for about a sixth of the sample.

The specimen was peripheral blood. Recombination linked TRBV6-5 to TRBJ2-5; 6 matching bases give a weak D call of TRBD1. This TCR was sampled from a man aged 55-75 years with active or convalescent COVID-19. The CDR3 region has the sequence CASRPDSLQETQYF. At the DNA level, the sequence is TGTGCCAGCAGACCGGACAGTCTCCAAGAGACCCAGTACTTC.